These T cell receptor beta chains were read from a single sample in a study of CD8 T cells in Susac syndrome. TCRdb re-called the immunoSEQ multiplex PCR reads with MiXCR, one entry per CDR3 protein. The data contain approximately 120,000 distinct CDR3 sequences, 95% to 98% of them seen just once; the ten biggest clones take up about 0.1%. Sequences were obtained from CD4+ T cells from PBMCs. These receptors all come from a human donor in good health. CDR3s include the opening cysteine and the closing phenylalanine or tryptophan. The D gene is left open where the match is weak. Rows give clone size only sometimes, using once, few, many, or a class for an expanded clone.

.,TRBV5-4,.,TRBJ2-5,TGTGCCAGCAGCTTGGGGGGGGCAGGGGGTGTAGAGACCCAGTACTTC,CASSLGGAGGVETQYF
.,TRBV4-1,.,TRBJ2-5,TGCGCCAGCAGCCCTGGGGGGGCAAGAGAGACCCAGTACTTC,CASSPGGARETQYF
.,TRBV3-1,TRBD1,TRBJ1-1,TGTGCCAGCAGCCATGGGGACAGGGAGAGGGGTACTGAAGCTTTCTTT,CASSHGDRERGTEAFF
.,TRBV3-1,.,TRBJ1-4,TGTGCCAGCAGCTCCGTAGGGTTATTTCCCCAGGAAGAAAAACTGTTTTTT,CASSSVGLFPQEEKLFF
.,TRBV14,.,TRBJ2-1,TGTGCCAGCAGCCTAAGACAGATTTACAATGAGCAGTTCTTC,CASSLRQIYNEQFF
.,TRBV3-1,TRBD2,TRBJ2-1,TGTGCCAGCAGCCAGACTAGCGGGGGGGCTGGAAGCAATGAGCAGTTCTTC,CASSQTSGGAGSNEQFF
once,TRBV20-1,.,TRBJ2-3,TGCAGTGCTAGTGACAGGGAGGAGGGCACAGATACGCAGTATTTT,CSASDREEGTDTQYF
.,TRBV7-9,.,TRBJ2-7,TGTGCCAGCCGCCCGGTAGCAGGGGAGTACGAGCAGTACTTC,CASRPVAGEYEQYF
.,TRBV7-2,.,TRBJ2-1,TGTGCCAGCAGCTTAGGTTTGGGTGAGCAGTTCTTC,CASSLGLGEQFF
.,TRBV20-1,.,TRBJ2-5,TGCAGTGCGCCTCCCGGCGTAAACCAAGAGACCCAGTACTTC,CSAPPGVNQETQYF
.,TRBV5-1,.,TRBJ2-1,TGCGCCAGCAGCTCGCAGCGGGAGCAGTTCTTC,CASSSQREQFF
.,TRBV30,.,TRBJ1-6,TGTGCCTGGAGTGTTACTGGGGCGCGGAATTCACCCCTCCACTTT,CAWSVTGARNSPLHF
.,TRBV15,.,TRBJ2-3,TGTGCCACCAGCAGCGGTTTAAACACAGATACGCAGTATTTT,CATSSGLNTDTQYF
.,TRBV18,TRBD1,TRBJ2-3,TGTGCCAGCTCACGACAGGGTCTCCCTGATACGCAGTATTTT,CASSRQGLPDTQYF
once,TRBV5-4,.,TRBJ1-2,TGTGCCAGCACCGGCGACAGGTCTTATGGCTACACCTTC,CASTGDRSYGYTF
.,TRBV12-3/TRBV12-4,.,TRBJ2-2,TGTGCCAGCAGTTTAGGATTGAACACCGGGGAGCTGTTTTTT,CASSLGLNTGELFF
.,TRBV2,.,TRBJ2-3,TGTGCCAGCTCGTCAGGGGCAAGGGATACGCAGTATTTT,CASSSGARDTQYF
.,TRBV30,.,TRBJ1-5,TGTGCCTGGAGTATGGAGAAGAATCAGCCCCAGCATTTT,CAWSMEKNQPQHF
.,TRBV2,.,TRBJ2-3,TGTGCCAGCCTAGGACCCCGGAGAACAGATACGCAGTATTTT,CASLGPRRTDTQYF
.,TRBV29-1,TRBD2,TRBJ2-5,TGCAGCGCCACCGGCGGGAGGGAGACCCAGTACTTC,CSATGGRETQYF
.,TRBV13,TRBD1,TRBJ1-1,TGTGCCAGCAGCTTCCACCCGGTTAAGCAAAGGACCGGGACAGAGAACACTGAAGCTTTCTTT,CASSFHPVKQRTGTENTEAFF
.,TRBV28,.,TRBJ2-5,TGTGCCAGCAGTCTTCCCCTGGGACCACAAGAGACCCAGTACTTC,CASSLPLGPQETQYF
.,TRBV29-1,TRBD1,TRBJ1-1,TGCAGCGTTGAACCACAGGGGGCAGAGGGAGCTTTCTTT,CSVEPQGAEGAFF
.,TRBV9,TRBD1,TRBJ2-7,TGTGCCAGCAGCCCGGGGACAGGGCACTACGAGCAGTACTTC,CASSPGTGHYEQYF
.,TRBV2,.,TRBJ2-7,TGTGCCAGCAGTGAGTCGGCGGGGCCCTACGAGCAGTACTTC,CASSESAGPYEQYF
.,TRBV18,.,TRBJ2-7,TGTGCCAGCTCACCACCGGGTTGGGACGGATACGAGCAGTACTTC,CASSPPGWDGYEQYF
.,TRBV7-2,.,TRBJ2-7,TGTGCCAGCAGCTTGTTCCTCGAGGGCGAGCAGTACTTC,CASSLFLEGEQYF
few,TRBV2,TRBD1,TRBJ2-3,TGTGCCAGCAGTAGGGGACAGGCCGATACGCAGTATTTT,CASSRGQADTQYF
.,TRBV3-1,TRBD1,TRBJ1-3,TGTGCCAGCAGCCCTCGGGACAGGGGTTTTGCGGGCTCTGGAAACACCATATATTTT,CASSPRDRGFAGSGNTIYF
once,TRBV4-3,.,TRBJ2-7,TGCGCCAGCGGCAGGGGGACGGGGGACTACGAGCAGTACTTC,CASGRGTGDYEQYF
.,TRBV10-3,TRBD1,TRBJ2-5,TGTGCCATCAGTGGCCGGGACAGGGGGGAAGAGACCCAGTACTTC,CAISGRDRGEETQYF
.,TRBV7-6,.,TRBJ1-1,TGTGCCAGCAGTCTGCAGGGAAAGAACACTGAAGCTTTCTTT,CASSLQGKNTEAFF
.,TRBV29-1,.,TRBJ2-7,TGCAGCGTGAGTTGGGACGGGAACTCCTACGAGCAGTACTTC,CSVSWDGNSYEQYF
.,TRBV2,.,TRBJ1-2,TGTGCCAGCAAATTGACAGGAGCTAACTATGGCTACACCTTC,CASKLTGANYGYTF
once,TRBV19,.,TRBJ2-7,TGTGCCAGTAGCGGCGGTGGGGAGCAGTACTTC,CASSGGGEQYF
.,TRBV19,TRBD1,TRBJ1-6,TGTGCCTCCCAGCCGGGACAGCCGGAGGGGTCACCCCTCCACTTT,CASQPGQPEGSPLHF
.,TRBV7-2,TRBD2,TRBJ2-1,TGTGCCAGCAGCCTAACTAGCGGGGTCCCCTACAATGAGCAGTTCTTC,CASSLTSGVPYNEQFF
.,TRBV5-1,.,TRBJ1-2,TGCGCCAGCAGCCTGACTGACAGGATTAACTATGGCTACACCTTC,CASSLTDRINYGYTF